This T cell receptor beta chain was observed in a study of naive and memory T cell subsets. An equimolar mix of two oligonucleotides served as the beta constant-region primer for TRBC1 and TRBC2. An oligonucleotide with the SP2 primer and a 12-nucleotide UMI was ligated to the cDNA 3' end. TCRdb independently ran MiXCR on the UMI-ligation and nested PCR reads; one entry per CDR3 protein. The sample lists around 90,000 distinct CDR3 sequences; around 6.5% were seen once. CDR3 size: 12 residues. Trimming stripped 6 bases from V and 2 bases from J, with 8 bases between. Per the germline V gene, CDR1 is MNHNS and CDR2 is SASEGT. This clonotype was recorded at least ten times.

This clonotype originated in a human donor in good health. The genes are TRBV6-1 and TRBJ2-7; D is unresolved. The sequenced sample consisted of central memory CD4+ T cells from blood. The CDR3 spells CASSSQAYEQYF. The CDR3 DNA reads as TGTGCCAGCAGCTCCCAGGCCTACGAGCAGTACTTC.